The present T cell receptor beta chain was sequenced within a study of regulatory dendritic cells for organ transplantation. Background on the study: Monocytes received vitamin D3 on days 0 and 4, IL-10 on day 4. On day 6, the dendritic cells were exposed to LPS. Study observations and caveats: Resting memory CD8+ T cells held the most alloreactive clonotypes.

The table came from immunoSEQ multiplex PCR; TCRdb's copy has only in-frame clones and leaves some out. This sample has approximately 10,000 clones, with about nine tenths found just once. This clone was observed a single time. The antigen is unknown. This CDR3 spans 13 amino acids. Trimming removed 1 base at V and 8 bases at J, with 9 bases between. CDR1 and CDR2 from the germline V gene are MGHDK and SYGVNS. CFSE-labeled sorted T cells met regulatory or mature dendritic cells for five to six days. Memory T cells were CD45RO+, naive were CD45RA+, sorted by FACS. This TCR derives from a human donor in good health. This chain links TRBV25-1 with TRBJ2-1; D is ambiguous. Sequenced material: naive CD8+ T cells from blood cultured with dendritic cells. The sample's subset: CD45RA+ naive T cells. The CDR3 protein is CASSESGRDEQFF. The CDR3 nucleotides read TGTGCCAGCAGTGAATCGGGTAGGGATGAGCAGTTCTTC. Variable domain in full (rest from reference TRBV25-1 and TRBJ2-1): EADIYQTPRYLVIGTGKKITLECSQTMGHDKMYWYQQDPGMELHLIHYSYGVNSTEKGDLSSESTVSRIRTEHFPLTLESARPSHTSQYLCASSESGRDEQFFGPGTRLTVL.